This T cell receptor (beta chain) was sequenced for a study of T cells in Graves' hyperthyroidism and ophthalmopathy. Template material for amplifying TCR beta CDR3 regions consisted of RNA transcripts. First-round RT-PCR targeting the TCR CDR3 was performed with the HTBI primer set. Using its own MiXCR run on the multiplex PCR reads, TCRdb lists one record per CDR3 protein. Of around 300,000 distinct CDR3 sequences in the sample, 15% to 20% were seen once. Germline CDR1 reads SGDLS; CDR2 reads YYNGEE. This CDR3 spans 16 amino acids. Trimming removed 2 bases from V and 2 bases from J, with 17 bases in between.

The rearrangement uses TRBV9 and TRBJ2-7, with TRBD1 as a possible D gene (6 bases). This receptor was identified in a man between 45 and 60 years old with Graves' ophthalmopathy. What was sequenced was blood. The CDR3 DNA reads TGTGCCAGCAGCGTCTACCCCCTGGACAGCACCTACGAGCAGTACTTC. Translation gives CASSVYPLDSTYEQYF.